These 27 T cell receptor beta chains originate from one sample sequenced in a study of blood T cell repertoires in COVID-19. The protocol was immunoSEQ multiplex PCR, while the TCRdb copy is restricted to in-frame clones and leaves out a portion. In the table there are about 81,000 clones, around 88% of which are singletons. The sequenced sample was peripheral blood. The receptors derive from a woman of 80 years or more with acute or convalescent COVID-19.

V gene TRBV5-6 combines with J gene TRBJ1-2; 9 bases fit TRBD1. Germline V gives CDR1 SGHDT, CDR2 YYEEEE. This CDR3 is 17 amino acids long. With V trimmed by 4 bases and J by 2 bases, 12 bases remained unmatched. The CDR3 is CASSRGQGTTLNYGYTF. The CDR3 nucleotides read TGTGCCAGCAGCCGGGGACAGGGCACTACCTTGAACTATGGCTACACCTTC. Complete variable domain (other parts from reference TRBV5-6 and TRBJ1-2): DAGVTQSPTHLIKTRGQQVTLRCSPKSGHDTVSWYQQALGQGPQFIFQYYEEEERQRGNFPDRFSGHQFPNYSSELNVNALLLGDSALYLCASSRGQGTTLNYGYTFGSGTRLTVV.

The chain recombines TRBV3-1 (or the pseudogene TRBV3-2) with TRBJ2-6; 7 bases match TRBD1. Germline CDR1 LGHDT, CDR2 YNNKEL (reference sequence). CDR3 length: 12 residues. V was clipped by 5 bases and J by 12 bases; unmatched bases: 4. DNA of the CDR3: TGTGCCAGCAGCTCAACAGGGGCCGTCCTGACTTTC. Residues: CASSSTGAVLTF.

The chain is built from TRBV24-1 and TRBJ2-5; the match to TRBD1 covers 9 bases. Trimming at V came to 5 bases and at J to 4 bases, leaving 10 bases not matched to a gene. From germline, CDR1 is KGHDR and CDR2 SFDVKD. This CDR3 is 16 amino acids long. The CDR3 here is CATSAGQGIRGETQYF. The CDR3 DNA reads TGTGCCACCAGTGCAGGACAGGGGATTAGAGGAGAGACCCAGTACTTC.

The gene calls are TRBV25-1 and TRBJ2-3; D call uncertain. CDR1 and CDR2 from the germline V gene are MGHDK and SYGVNS. CDR3 length: 13 residues. Trimming removed 2 bases from V and 1 base from J, with 4 bases in between. The CDR3 reads CASSEVGTDTQYF. CDR3 nucleotide sequence: TGTGCCAGCAGTGAAGTAGGCACAGATACGCAGTATTTT.

This chain connects TRBV28 to TRBJ2-7; D is perhaps TRBD1 (5 bases). The V end lost 4 bases, the J end lost 9 bases, and 10 bases lay between the germline ends. The CDR3 has 11 amino acids. Looked up from germline, CDR1 is MDHEN and CDR2 is SYDVKM. CDR3 region: CASSSAGMQYF. CDR3 in DNA: TGTGCCAGCAGTTCCGCAGGGATGCAGTACTTC.

The chain links TRBV7-9 to TRBJ1-6, with TRBD1 as a possible D gene (5 bases). Between the trimmed V and J ends, which lost 6 bases and 9 bases, there was a span of 15 bases. The CDR3 is 14 residues long. Germline V CDR1 and CDR2: SEHNR, FQNEAQ (reference sequence). The CDR3, as DNA: TGTGCCAGCAGTCTGCAGGGTGGTCGTTCACCCCTCCACTTT. Encoded protein: CASSLQGGRSPLHF.

The chain employs TRBV12-3 or TRBV12-4 and TRBJ2-5; D remains unclear. There are 11 residues in the CDR3. Trimming took 6 bases from V and 5 from J, leaving 7 bases between them. For the CDR3, the DNA is TGTGCCAGCAGCTCTTTCGAGACCCAGTACTTC. Translated: CASSSFETQYF.

This clone was recorded once. The rearrangement uses TRBV18 and TRBJ2-3; D possibly corresponds to TRBD2 (6 bases). V was trimmed by 5 bases and J by 0 bases, leaving 9 bases between them. The CDR3 is 14 amino acids. Germline V lookup: CDR1 KGHSH, CDR2 LQKENI. In DNA form, the CDR3 reads TGTGCCAGCTCAGGAGCGGGCAGCACAGATACGCAGTATTTT. The encoded protein is CASSGAGSTDTQYF.

The chain combines TRBV4-3 with TRBJ2-1, with D possibly TRBD1 on 6 matching bases. Germline-derived CDR1 and CDR2 are LGHNA and YSLEER. The germline V and J ends were trimmed by 3 bases and 9 bases, with 12 bases remaining between them. This CDR3 is 13 amino acids long. CDR3 sequence reads: CASSQGTKVEQFF. The CDR3 DNA sequence: TGCGCCAGCAGCCAGGGGACAAAGGTTGAGCAGTTCTTC.

The V and J genes are TRBV9 and TRBJ2-1, with D uncertain. Germline V gives CDR1 SGDLS, CDR2 YYNGEE. The V gene lost 0 bases and the J gene lost 10 bases, with 14 bases spanning the gap. The CDR3 length is 14 residues. The chain's CDR3 is CASSVEMAMGEQFF. Written as DNA, the CDR3 is TGTGCCAGCAGCGTAGAGATGGCGATGGGCGAGCAGTTCTTC.

This chain joins TRBV7-2 and TRBJ2-5; 13 bases fit TRBD2. This CDR3 comprises 17 residues. Germline CDR1 reads SGHTA; CDR2 reads FQGNSA. V trimming: 8 bases; J trimming: 1 base; junction bases outside the gene matches: 10. The CDR3 sequence: CASSLYGTSGAQETQYF. The CDR3 DNA follows: TGTGCCAGCTCCCTCTACGGGACTAGCGGGGCCCAAGAGACCCAGTACTTC.

Here the CDR3 reads CATSDVDSYTTSGANVLTF. CDR3 DNA: TGTGCCACCAGTGATGTGGACAGCTACACTACGTCTGGGGCCAACGTCCTGACTTTC. The chain is built from TRBV24-1 and TRBJ2-6; the D gene is possibly TRBD1 (6 bases). Trimming pared 3 bases from V and 1 base from J, leaving 18 bases between. This CDR3 comprises 19 residues. Per germline, CDR1 KGHDR and CDR2 SFDVKD.

The chain carries TRBV4-3 and TRBJ2-7; TRBD2 matches 7 bases. Germline V lookup: CDR1 LGHNA, CDR2 YSLEER. Losses at the gene ends were 0 bases for V and 0 bases for J; bases not matched to a gene: 5. CDR3 size: 16 residues. The chain's CDR3 is CASSQEIGGSSYEQYF. In nucleotides, the CDR3 is TGCGCCAGCAGCCAAGAGATCGGGGGGAGCTCCTACGAGCAGTACTTC.

This chain links TRBV28 with TRBJ1-1, with 7 positions matching TRBD1. Germline CDR1 MDHEN, CDR2 SYDVKM. The CDR3 is 11 amino acids. V lost 5 bases to trimming and J lost 11 bases; unmatched junction nucleotides: 5. The CDR3 DNA reads as TGTGCCAGCAGTGCCAACAGGGGCGCTTTCTTT. Protein: CASSANRGAFF.

This chain links TRBV9 with TRBJ1-1; the D gene is possibly TRBD1 (5 bases). CDR1 and CDR2 (germline): SGDLS, YYNGEE. With 3 bases removed from V and 1 base from J, the gap between germline ends came to 16 bases. This CDR3 is built from 16 residues. Here the CDR3 reads CASSAIGRAANTEAFF. CDR3 nucleotide sequence: TGTGCCAGCAGCGCCATCGGCAGGGCGGCGAACACTGAAGCTTTCTTT.

The rearrangement uses TRBV19 and TRBJ1-2, with unresolved D. This CDR3 is built from 13 residues. The germline gives CDR1 LNHDA, CDR2 SQIVND (reference sequence). V was shortened by 5 bases and J by 4 bases, with 11 bases between the two germline ends. CDR3 DNA sequence: TGTGCCAGTAGTGCGGGCACCCTCTATGGCTACACCTTC. It codes for CASSAGTLYGYTF.

The V and J genes are TRBV5-6 and TRBJ1-5; 7 nucleotides agree with TRBD1. Germline CDR1 SGHDT, CDR2 YYEEEE. This CDR3 comprises 14 residues. Trimming took 4 bases from V and 4 from J; bases not matched to a gene: 5. The CDR3 here is CASSLGQVNQPQHF. CDR3 sequence (DNA): TGTGCCAGCAGCCTAGGACAGGTTAATCAGCCCCAGCATTTT.

The V call is TRBV27, the J call TRBJ1-6, with 9 bases identical to TRBD1. Germline V gene lookup returns CDR1 MNHEY and CDR2 SMNVEV (reference sequence). V shed 4 bases and J 7 bases; nucleotides not matched to a gene: 2. This CDR3 spans 14 amino acids. The CDR3 protein is CASSSDRGNSPLHF. DNA of the CDR3: TGTGCCAGCAGTTCGGACAGGGGAAATTCACCCCTCCACTTT.

This clone came up once. The chain has TRBV4-1 and TRBJ2-7; tentatively, D is TRBD1 (5 bases). CDR1 MGHRA and CDR2 YSYEKL come from the germline V gene. The CDR3 covers 15 residues. With 0 bases removed from V and 2 bases from J, the gap between germline ends came to 11 bases. The CDR3 reads CASSQDGIGAYEQYF. The CDR3 DNA reads TGCGCCAGCAGCCAAGATGGTATAGGGGCCTACGAGCAGTACTTC.

The CDR3 bases are TGTGCCAGCAGCTTAGTAGCTAGCGTACCCTACAATGAGCAGTTCTTC. The encoded protein is CASSLVASVPYNEQFF. The rearrangement uses TRBV7-8 and TRBJ2-1; tentatively, D is TRBD2 (6 bases). The CDR3 contains 16 residues. Germline V CDR1 and CDR2: SGHVS, FQNEAQ. Trimming left V 1 base short and J 2 bases short, with 12 bases between.

The rearrangement links TRBV9 to TRBJ2-5; 7 bases are a match to TRBD1. In germline, CDR1 is SGDLS, CDR2 YYNGEE. The CDR3 length is 15 residues. After removal of 1 base from V and 1 base from J, the junction contained 4 bases not matched to a gene. CDR3 nucleotides: TGTGCCAGCAGCGTAAGGGGGACAGCCCAAGAGACCCAGTACTTC. This encodes CASSVRGTAQETQYF.

Only a few counts were recorded for this clone. The sample has other DNA sequences that encode this CDR3 too. The chain links TRBV19 to TRBJ1-5; D is uncertain. V shed 2 bases and J shed 1 base, with 6 bases lying between them. Germline assignment: CDR1 LNHDA and CDR2 SQIVND (reference sequence). CDR3 length: 14 residues. The CDR3 region is CASSIRGSNQPQHF. In DNA form, the CDR3 reads TGTGCCAGTAGTATACGAGGGAGCAATCAGCCCCAGCATTTT.

The chain joins TRBV5-6 to TRBJ2-7, with a weak D call TRBD1 (5 bases). CDR3 length: 11 residues. V was pared by 1 base and J by 7 bases, with 6 bases between. The V gene's germline CDR1 is SGHDT and CDR2 YYEEEE. The CDR3 coding sequence is TGTGCCAGCAGCTTGAAGGGGGAGCAGTACTTC. It encodes CASSLKGEQYF. The full variable domain, its missing parts supplied by reference TRBV5-6 and TRBJ2-7, is DAGVTQSPTHLIKTRGQQVTLRCSPKSGHDTVSWYQQALGQGPQFIFQYYEEEERQRGNFPDRFSGHQFPNYSSELNVNALLLGDSALYLCASSLKGEQYFGPGTRLTVT.

The chain recombines TRBV5-3 with TRBJ2-1; 10 positions agree with TRBD2. TRBV5-3 is assigned to the ORF class and has an uncertain function. CDR3 length equals 19 residues. V gave up 0 bases and J gave up 4 bases; unmatched junction bases: 13. Here the CDR3 reads CARSLAIKASGSSYNEQFF. In DNA form, the CDR3 reads TGTGCCAGAAGCTTGGCGATAAAGGCTAGCGGGAGTAGTTACAATGAGCAGTTCTTC.

The rearrangement joins TRBV13 to TRBJ1-1; D is ambiguous. Germline lookup yields CDR1 PRHDT and CDR2 FYEKMQ (reference sequence). There are 12 residues in the CDR3. V lost 2 bases to trimming and J lost 7 bases, with 8 bases between them. In DNA form, the CDR3 reads TGTGCCAGCAGCTTACGGGGAAGTGAAGCTTTCTTT. Residues: CASSLRGSEAFF.

The chain has TRBV30 and TRBJ2-5; 8 nucleotides line up with TRBD1. Per germline, CDR1 GTSNPN and CDR2 SVGIG (reference sequence). Trimming removed 3 bases from V and 2 bases from J; junction bases left unmatched: 8. This CDR3 region has 15 residues. The CDR3, as DNA: TGTGCCTGGAGACCCCGGGACAGGATTCAAGAGACCCAGTACTTC. This encodes CAWRPRDRIQETQYF.

This sequence joins TRBV18 and TRBJ1-4; tentative D call: TRBD1 (6 bases). Germline V gives CDR1 KGHSH, CDR2 LQKENI. The V and J ends lost 4 bases and 0 bases respectively, with 21 bases between them. This CDR3 region has 19 residues. CDR3 sequence (DNA): TGTGCCAGCTCACAGGTGATGGACAGATCAGCGGCAACTAATGAAAAACTGTTTTTT. It translates to CASSQVMDRSAATNEKLFF.